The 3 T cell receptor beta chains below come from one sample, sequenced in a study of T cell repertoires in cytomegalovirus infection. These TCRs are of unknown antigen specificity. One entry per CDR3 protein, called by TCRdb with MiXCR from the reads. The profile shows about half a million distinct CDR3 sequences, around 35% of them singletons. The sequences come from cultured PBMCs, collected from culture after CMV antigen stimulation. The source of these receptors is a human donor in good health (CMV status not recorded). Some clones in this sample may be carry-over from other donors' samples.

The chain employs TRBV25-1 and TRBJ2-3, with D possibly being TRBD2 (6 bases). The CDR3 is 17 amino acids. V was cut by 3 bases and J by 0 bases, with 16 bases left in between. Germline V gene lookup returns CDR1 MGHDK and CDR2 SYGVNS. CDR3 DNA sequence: TGTGCCAGCAGTGATTCCGGTCTAGCGTTTAGCACAGATACGCAGTATTTT. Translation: CASSDSGLAFSTDTQYF.

CDR3 bases: TGCAGTGCTGTACGAACCGGGGAAAGCTCCTACGAGCAGTACTTC. Its translation: CSAVRTGESSYEQYF. V gene TRBV20-1 combines with J gene TRBJ2-7, with a tentative D call TRBD2 (5 bases). The V end lost 5 bases, the J end lost 0 bases, and 17 bases lay between the germline ends. The CDR3 runs to 15 residues. The germline CDR1 and CDR2 sequences are DFQATT and SNEGSKA (reference sequence).

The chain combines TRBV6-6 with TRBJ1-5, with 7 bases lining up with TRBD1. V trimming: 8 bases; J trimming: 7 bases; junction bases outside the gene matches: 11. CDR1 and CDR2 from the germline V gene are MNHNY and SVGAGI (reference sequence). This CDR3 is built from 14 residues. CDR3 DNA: TGTGCCAGCTGCCCGGACAGGTCTAGACAGCCCCAGCATTTT. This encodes CASCPDRSRQPQHF.